This T cell receptor (beta chain) is from a study of T cells in tuberculosis. At the level of the study: A South African cohort included IGRA-negative adolescents, latently infected IGRA-positive adolescents and adults with active tuberculosis.

Study-level points and caveats: The TCR-beta difference was not significant; alpha differences partly reflected length. Classification accuracy was roughly 90% (AUROC approximately 0.9) with the GMM-specific repertoire. Cases with active tuberculosis were adults, while controls were adolescents.

The repertoire was sequenced with immunoSEQ multiplex PCR; TCRdb's copy has only in-frame clones and lacks some. This table holds roughly 40,000 clones, roughly 96% found once. Comment on this clone: Its antigen is still unknown.

Trimming at V came to 2 bases and at J to 2 bases, leaving 2 bases not matched to a gene. CDR1 is MNHEY, CDR2 SMNVEV, per germline (reference sequence). CDR3 size: 15 residues. The rearrangement links TRBV27 to TRBJ2-7; 11 bases fit TRBD1. The TCR originated in a donor aged 10 to 29 with latent tuberculosis or without tuberculosis infection. Specimen: PBMCs. CDR3 region: CASSLGQGATYEQYF. The CDR3, as DNA: TGTGCCAGCAGTTTAGGACAGGGGGCGACCTACGAGCAGTACTTC.